A selection of T cell receptor beta chains follows, all from one sample in a study of CD8 T cells in Susac syndrome. One entry per CDR3 protein results from TCRdb running MiXCR on the immunoSEQ multiplex PCR reads. In the table there are tens of thousands of distinct CDR3 sequences, just over 90% of which are singletons. Source material: CD4+ T cells from PBMCs. The receptors derive from a human donor with Susac syndrome. The CDR3 runs from the conserved cysteine through the conserved F or W. D genes are given only for firm matches. Rows give clone size only sometimes, using once, few, many, or a class for an expanded clone.

CDR3aa: CASSQVRTGLNEKLFF; CDR3nt: TGTGCCAGCAGCCAAGTTCGGACAGGTCTGAATGAAAAACTGTTTTTT; v_gene: TRBV14; d_gene: TRBD1; j_gene: TRBJ1-4; abundance: -
CDR3aa: CASSPGQGSNTGELFF; CDR3nt: TGTGCCAGCAGCCCCGGACAGGGATCGAACACCGGGGAGCTGTTTTTT; v_gene: TRBV4-2; d_gene: TRBD1; j_gene: TRBJ2-2; abundance: once
CDR3aa: CASSEDRVGTGELFF; CDR3nt: TGTGCCAGCAGTGAAGACAGGGTAGGCACCGGGGAGCTGTTTTTT; v_gene: TRBV2; d_gene: -; j_gene: TRBJ2-2; abundance: -
CDR3aa: CASKPDAEETQYF; CDR3nt: TGTGCCAGTAAACCGGACGCTGAGGAGACCCAGTACTTC; v_gene: TRBV19; d_gene: -; j_gene: TRBJ2-5; abundance: -
CDR3aa: CASSLGPNYEQYF; CDR3nt: TGTGCCAGCAGCTTAGGACCAAACTACGAGCAGTACTTC; v_gene: TRBV7-3; d_gene: -; j_gene: TRBJ2-7; abundance: few
CDR3aa: CSVTGTGGNQPQHF; CDR3nt: TGCAGCGTTACCGGGACAGGGGGCAATCAGCCCCAGCATTTT; v_gene: TRBV29-1; d_gene: TRBD1; j_gene: TRBJ1-5; abundance: -
CDR3aa: CASSPSQGVSKNIQYF; CDR3nt: TGTGCCAGCTCACCATCACAGGGGGTTTCCAAAAACATTCAGTACTTC; v_gene: TRBV18; d_gene: TRBD1; j_gene: TRBJ2-4; abundance: -
CDR3aa: CASSLGTPRTDTQYF; CDR3nt: TGCGCCAGCAGCTTGGGGACACCGCGCACAGATACGCAGTATTTT; v_gene: TRBV5-1; d_gene: -; j_gene: TRBJ2-3; abundance: -
CDR3aa: CASSFAGTDNQPQHF; CDR3nt: TGTGCCAGCAGCTTCGCCGGGACAGACAATCAGCCCCAGCATTTT; v_gene: TRBV11-3; d_gene: TRBD1; j_gene: TRBJ1-5; abundance: -
CDR3aa: CASSQDLGNSPLHF; CDR3nt: TGTGCCAGCAGCCAAGATCTAGGGAATTCACCCCTCCACTTT; v_gene: TRBV14; d_gene: -; j_gene: TRBJ1-6; abundance: -
CDR3aa: CSVGTLNSYEQYF; CDR3nt: TGCAGCGTCGGGACATTAAACTCCTACGAGCAGTACTTC; v_gene: TRBV29-1; d_gene: -; j_gene: TRBJ2-7; abundance: -
CDR3aa: CASSPQPRGQYF; CDR3nt: TGTGCCAGCAGCCCACAGCCCAGGGGGCAGTATTTT; v_gene: TRBV28; d_gene: -; j_gene: TRBJ2-3; abundance: -
CDR3aa: CASSYSDRGYNEQFF; CDR3nt: TGTGCCAGCAGTTACTCGGACAGGGGCTACAATGAGCAGTTCTTC; v_gene: TRBV6-2/TRBV6-3; d_gene: TRBD1; j_gene: TRBJ2-1; abundance: -
CDR3aa: CASSPPATQETQYF; CDR3nt: TGTGCCAGCAGCCCCCCCGCCACCCAAGAGACCCAGTACTTC; v_gene: TRBV7-2; d_gene: -; j_gene: TRBJ2-5; abundance: -
CDR3aa: CSAREVLQETQYF; CDR3nt: TGCAGTGCTAGAGAAGTACTCCAAGAGACCCAGTACTTC; v_gene: TRBV20-1; d_gene: -; j_gene: TRBJ2-5; abundance: -
CDR3aa: CASSLDSGGNTEAFF; CDR3nt: TGTGCCAGCAGCTTAGATTCCGGTGGGAACACTGAAGCTTTCTTT; v_gene: TRBV7-2; d_gene: -; j_gene: TRBJ1-1; abundance: -
CDR3aa: CASSLEAAGANEKLFF; CDR3nt: TGCGCCAGCAGCTTGGAAGCGGCAGGGGCTAATGAAAAACTGTTTTTT; v_gene: TRBV5-1; d_gene: -; j_gene: TRBJ1-4; abundance: -
CDR3aa: CASSGGPPGETQYF; CDR3nt: TGTGCCAGCAGCGGAGGGCCCCCGGGAGAGACCCAGTACTTC; v_gene: TRBV7-9; d_gene: -; j_gene: TRBJ2-5; abundance: -
CDR3aa: CASSRQTGRAYEQYF; CDR3nt: TGTGCCAGCAGTCGTCAAACAGGGCGGGCTTACGAGCAGTACTTC; v_gene: TRBV27; d_gene: -; j_gene: TRBJ2-7; abundance: -
CDR3aa: CAVERSGEQYF; CDR3nt: TGTGCGGTCGAAAGGTCGGGCGAGCAGTACTTC; v_gene: TRBV3-1; d_gene: -; j_gene: TRBJ2-7; abundance: -
CDR3aa: CASSQGAYEQYF; CDR3nt: TGTGCCAGCAGCCAAGGGGCCTACGAGCAGTACTTC; v_gene: TRBV3-1; d_gene: -; j_gene: TRBJ2-7; abundance: -
CDR3aa: CASSPGGTGGMNIQYF; CDR3nt: TGTGCCAGCAGTCCCGGGGGGACAGGGGGCATGAACATTCAGTACTTC; v_gene: TRBV28; d_gene: TRBD1; j_gene: TRBJ2-4; abundance: -
CDR3aa: CASSPWTGGLQETQYF; CDR3nt: TGTGCCAGTAGTCCGTGGACAGGGGGCTTACAAGAGACCCAGTACTTC; v_gene: TRBV19; d_gene: TRBD1; j_gene: TRBJ2-5; abundance: -
CDR3aa: CASSFDRSTDTQYF; CDR3nt: TGTGCCAGTAGTTTCGACAGGAGCACAGATACGCAGTATTTT; v_gene: TRBV19; d_gene: -; j_gene: TRBJ2-3; abundance: -
CDR3aa: CSVVQQANTGELFF; CDR3nt: TGCAGCGTTGTCCAACAGGCCAACACCGGGGAGCTGTTTTTT; v_gene: TRBV29-1; d_gene: -; j_gene: TRBJ2-2; abundance: -
CDR3aa: CASTRDRVGVETEAFF; CDR3nt: TGTGCCAGCACCCGGGACAGGGTCGGAGTGGAGACTGAAGCTTTCTTT; v_gene: TRBV6-2/TRBV6-3; d_gene: TRBD1; j_gene: TRBJ1-1; abundance: -
CDR3aa: CASSLAHTDGYTF; CDR3nt: TGTGCCAGCAGCTTAGCGCACACAGATGGCTACACCTTC; v_gene: TRBV7-2; d_gene: -; j_gene: TRBJ1-2; abundance: -
CDR3aa: CAISEQGLSEQFF; CDR3nt: TGTGCCATCAGTGAGCAGGGGTTGAGTGAGCAGTTCTTC; v_gene: TRBV10-3; d_gene: -; j_gene: TRBJ2-1; abundance: -
CDR3aa: CASSRTEHTEAFF; CDR3nt: TGTGCCAGCAGCCGGACGGAGCACACTGAAGCTTTCTTT; v_gene: TRBV12-3/TRBV12-4; d_gene: -; j_gene: TRBJ1-1; abundance: once
CDR3aa: CASSQSRQGSQPQHF; CDR3nt: TGCGCCAGCAGTCAATCGAGGCAGGGTTCCCAGCCCCAGCATTTT; v_gene: TRBV23-1; d_gene: -; j_gene: TRBJ1-5; abundance: -
CDR3aa: CASSRQMNTEAFF; CDR3nt: TGTGCCAGCAGTCGACAGATGAACACTGAAGCTTTCTTT; v_gene: TRBV6-2/TRBV6-3; d_gene: -; j_gene: TRBJ1-1; abundance: few
CDR3aa: CASSPDSPTQYF; CDR3nt: TGTGCCAGCTCTCCGGACAGTCCGACCCAGTACTTC; v_gene: TRBV18; d_gene: -; j_gene: TRBJ2-5; abundance: -
CDR3aa: CSVASHGDTSTDTQYF; CDR3nt: TGCAGCGTCGCTAGCCACGGGGACACTAGCACAGATACGCAGTATTTT; v_gene: TRBV29-1; d_gene: -; j_gene: TRBJ2-3; abundance: -
CDR3aa: CSAEPAGTGVSDTQYF; CDR3nt: TGCAGTGCTGAGCCCGCCGGGACAGGGGTTTCAGATACGCAGTATTTT; v_gene: TRBV20-1; d_gene: TRBD1; j_gene: TRBJ2-3; abundance: once
CDR3aa: CASSLARHGGEKLFF; CDR3nt: TGTGCCAGCAGCTTAGCTCGACATGGAGGAGAAAAACTGTTTTTT; v_gene: TRBV7-3; d_gene: -; j_gene: TRBJ1-4; abundance: -
CDR3aa: CASSLSWDRVYEQYF; CDR3nt: TGTGCCAGCAGCCTTTCCTGGGACAGGGTCTACGAGCAGTACTTC; v_gene: TRBV3-1; d_gene: TRBD1; j_gene: TRBJ2-7; abundance: once
CDR3aa: CASSLSGAEQTQYF; CDR3nt: TGTGCCAGCAGCCTTAGCGGGGCCGAGCAGACCCAGTACTTC; v_gene: TRBV7-8; d_gene: TRBD2; j_gene: TRBJ2-5; abundance: -
CDR3aa: CASSILSQGHEQYF; CDR3nt: TGTGCCAGTAGTATCCTCTCACAGGGCCACGAGCAGTACTTC; v_gene: TRBV19; d_gene: -; j_gene: TRBJ2-7; abundance: -
CDR3aa: CASSPIDTGGHYGYTF; CDR3nt: TGTGCCAGCTCACCGATAGACACGGGGGGGCACTATGGCTACACCTTC; v_gene: TRBV18; d_gene: -; j_gene: TRBJ1-2; abundance: once
CDR3aa: CASCAGQGWTEAFF; CDR3nt: TGTGCCAGCTGCGCCGGGCAGGGATGGACTGAAGCTTTCTTT; v_gene: TRBV5-6; d_gene: -; j_gene: TRBJ1-1; abundance: -
CDR3aa: CASSLRREQYF; CDR3nt: TGTGCCAGCAGTTTAAGGCGGGAGCAGTACTTC; v_gene: TRBV28; d_gene: -; j_gene: TRBJ2-7; abundance: -
CDR3aa: CASSDGGGINQPQHF; CDR3nt: TGTGCCAGCAGTGACGGGGGTGGAATCAATCAGCCCCAGCATTTT; v_gene: TRBV2; d_gene: -; j_gene: TRBJ1-5; abundance: once
CDR3aa: CASSYGSGNTIYF; CDR3nt: TGTGCCAGCAGCTATGGCTCTGGAAACACCATATATTTT; v_gene: TRBV7-2; d_gene: -; j_gene: TRBJ1-3; abundance: -
CDR3aa: CASRSTGSSQPQHF; CDR3nt: TGTGCCAGCAGATCGACAGGGTCCAGTCAGCCCCAGCATTTT; v_gene: TRBV28; d_gene: TRBD1; j_gene: TRBJ1-5; abundance: -
CDR3aa: CASSLVLQGQFF; CDR3nt: TGTGCCAGCAGCTTAGTTCTCCAGGGGCAGTTCTTC; v_gene: TRBV7-9; d_gene: -; j_gene: TRBJ2-1; abundance: -
CDR3aa: CASSLAPRSGANVLTF; CDR3nt: TGCGCCAGCAGCTTGGCCCCCCGGTCTGGGGCCAACGTCCTGACTTTC; v_gene: TRBV5-1; d_gene: -; j_gene: TRBJ2-6; abundance: -
CDR3aa: CASSRDRGSTEAFF; CDR3nt: TGTGCCAGCAGCCGGGACAGGGGAAGCACTGAAGCTTTCTTT; v_gene: TRBV7-8; d_gene: TRBD1; j_gene: TRBJ1-1; abundance: -
CDR3aa: CASSLRAVGSYNEQFF; CDR3nt: TGTGCCAGCAGTTTACGGGCTGTGGGTTCCTACAATGAGCAGTTCTTC; v_gene: TRBV28; d_gene: -; j_gene: TRBJ2-1; abundance: once